The 6 T cell receptor beta chains below come from one sample, sequenced in a study of OX40 agonist ivuxolimab in advanced cancers. Measured with immunoSEQ multiplex PCR; TCRdb has only the in-frame clones, and not every one. The data show under 80,000 clones, around 80% seen once. The sample consisted of CD4+ or CD8+ T cells sorted from blood, taken in a trial of the OX40 agonist ivuxolimab. Source of these receptors: an adult with an advanced solid tumor such as melanoma, head and neck, liver or kidney cancer.

This clone has more than one count but fewer than ten. This chain uses TRBV4-2 with TRBJ1-6; D is ambiguous. This CDR3 has 13 residues. Germline V lookup: CDR1 LGHNA, CDR2 YNFKEQ. V lost 1 base and J 8 bases, leaving 6 bases between the germline ends. CDR3 nucleotides: TGTGCCAGCAGCCAAGGTTTGGATTCACCCCTCCACTTT. It codes for CASSQGLDSPLHF.

CDR3 residues: CASSPDRGRSGELFF. CDR3 coding DNA: TGTGCCAGCAGCCCAGACAGGGGGCGGAGCGGGGAGCTGTTTTTT. V is TRBV7-2 and J is TRBJ2-2; TRBD1 agrees at 10 bases. Germline V gene lookup returns CDR1 SGHTA and CDR2 FQGNSA. The CDR3 is made up of 15 amino acids. The V segment lost 5 bases and the J segment 7 bases; nucleotides outside the gene matches: 7.

This chain joins TRBV18 and TRBJ1-6; D gene ambiguous. The germline V gene has CDR1 KGHSH and CDR2 LQKENI. The germline V and J ends were trimmed by 6 bases and 0 bases, with 6 bases remaining between them. CDR3 length: 14 residues. CDR3 bases: TGTGCCAGCTCCTCCAGCTCCTATAATTCACCCCTCCACTTT. Translated: CASSSSSYNSPLHF. The full variable domain, in which reference TRBV18 and TRBJ1-6 provide the parts outside the CDR3, is NAGVMQNPRHLVRRRGQEARLRCSPMKGHSHVYWYRQLPEEGLKFMVYLQKENIIDESGMPKERFSAEFPKEGPSILRIQQVVRGDSAAYFCASSSSSYNSPLHFGNGTRLTVT.

The CDR3: CASSVGQGRRNTIYF. The CDR3 region has the DNA TGTGCCAGCAGCGTGGGACAGGGGCGTCGGAACACCATATATTTT. This chain uses TRBV5-4 with TRBJ1-3; 10 positions agree with TRBD1. Germline lookup yields CDR1 SGHNT and CDR2 YYREEE (reference sequence). This CDR3 is 15 amino acids long. Trimming at V came to 4 bases and at J to 7 bases, leaving 8 bases not matched to a gene.

The rearrangement uses TRBV6-5 and TRBJ2-1, with TRBD2 identical over 7 bases. Germline CDR1 and CDR2: MNHEY and SVGAGI. V dropped 0 bases and J dropped 6; count of bases not matched to a gene: 5. The CDR3 extends over 15 amino acids. CDR3 loop: CASSYSRTSTNEQFF. The CDR3 nucleotides are TGTGCCAGCAGTTACTCAAGGACTAGTACCAATGAGCAGTTCTTC.

The chain employs TRBV5-1 and TRBJ2-2; TRBD2 matches at 11 bases. J lost 6 bases, V lost 2 bases, and 3 bases had no gene match. The CDR3 is 15 amino acids. CDR1 is SGHRS and CDR2 is YFSETQ in the germline V gene. In nucleotides, the CDR3 is TGCGCCAGCAGCTTTAGCGGGGGGGCCCCCGGGGAGCTGTTTTTT. Encoded protein: CASSFSGGAPGELFF.